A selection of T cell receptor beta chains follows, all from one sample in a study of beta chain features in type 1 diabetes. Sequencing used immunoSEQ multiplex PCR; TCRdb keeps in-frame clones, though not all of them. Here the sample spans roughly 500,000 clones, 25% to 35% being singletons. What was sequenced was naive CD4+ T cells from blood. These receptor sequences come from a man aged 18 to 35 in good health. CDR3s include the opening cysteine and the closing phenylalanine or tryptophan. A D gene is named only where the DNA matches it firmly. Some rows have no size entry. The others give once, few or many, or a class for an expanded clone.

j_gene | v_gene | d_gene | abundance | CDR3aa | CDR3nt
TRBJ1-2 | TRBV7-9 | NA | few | CASSRSYGYTF | TGTGCCAGCAGCCGTTCCTATGGCTACACCTTC
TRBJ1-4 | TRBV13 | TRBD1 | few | CASSFRGPNEKLFF | TGTGCCAGCAGCTTCAGGGGGCCTAATGAAAAACTGTTTTTT
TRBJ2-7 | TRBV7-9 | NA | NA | CASSRQASSYEQYF | TGTGCCAGCAGCCGACAGGCCTCGTCCTACGAGCAGTACTTC
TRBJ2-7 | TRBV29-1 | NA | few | CSLGAGRYEQYF | TGCAGCCTGGGGGCAGGGCGCTACGAGCAGTACTTC
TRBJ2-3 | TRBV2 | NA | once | CASKGFRTDTQYF | TGTGCCAGTAAGGGATTCCGCACAGATACGCAGTATTTT
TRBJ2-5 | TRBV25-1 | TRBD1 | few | CASSQTRGTGIETQYF | TGTGCCAGCAGTCAAACCAGGGGGACAGGGATAGAGACCCAGTACTTC
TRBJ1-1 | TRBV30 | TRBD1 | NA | CALDKGASTEAFF | TGTGCCTTGGACAAGGGGGCGAGCACTGAAGCTTTCTTT
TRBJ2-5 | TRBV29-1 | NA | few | CSVEARGTQYF | TGCAGCGTTGAGGCCCGTGGGACCCAGTACTTC
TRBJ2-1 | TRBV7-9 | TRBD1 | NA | CASSKGGLYNEQFF | TGTGCCAGCAGTAAAGGGGGCCTGTACAATGAGCAGTTCTTC
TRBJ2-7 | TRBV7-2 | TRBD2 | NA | CASILLAGRSYEQYF | TGTGCCAGCATCTTACTAGCGGGGCGGTCCTACGAGCAGTACTTC
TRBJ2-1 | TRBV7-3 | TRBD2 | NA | CASSSGFRGLVHEQFF | TGTGCCAGCAGCTCCGGATTCCGGGGACTAGTCCATGAGCAGTTCTTC
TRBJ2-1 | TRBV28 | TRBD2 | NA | CASTISGNYNEQFF | TGTGCCAGCACCATTAGCGGGAACTACAATGAGCAGTTCTTC
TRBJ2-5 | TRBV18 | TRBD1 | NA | CASSPQWTGGKETQYF | TGTGCCAGCTCACCACAATGGACAGGGGGGAAAGAGACCCAGTACTTC
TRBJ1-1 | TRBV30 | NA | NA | CAWSEQANTEAFF | TGTGCCTGGAGTGAACAGGCGAACACTGAAGCTTTCTTT
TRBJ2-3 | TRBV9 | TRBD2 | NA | CASSPGTTTDTQYF | TGTGCCAGCAGCCCGGGGACTACCACAGATACGCAGTATTTT
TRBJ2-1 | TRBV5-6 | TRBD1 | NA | CASSLVTGGAGEQFF | TGTGCCAGCAGCTTGGTGACAGGGGGCGCGGGTGAGCAGTTCTTC
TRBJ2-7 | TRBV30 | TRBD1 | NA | CAWSTDRPPGQYF | TGTGCCTGGAGTACGGACAGGCCCCCCGGGCAGTACTTC
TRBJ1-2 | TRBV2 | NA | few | CASSDATGGGYGYTF | TGTGCCAGCAGTGATGCTACAGGAGGCGGTTATGGCTACACCTTC
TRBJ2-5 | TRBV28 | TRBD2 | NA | CASSLGLAGAQETQYF | TGTGCCAGCAGTTTAGGGCTAGCGGGAGCGCAAGAGACCCAGTACTTC
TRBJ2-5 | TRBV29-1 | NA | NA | CSVARGGETQYF | TGCAGCGTTGCCCGGGGCGGAGAGACCCAGTACTTC
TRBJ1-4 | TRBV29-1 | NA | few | CSVPGSYNEKLFF | TGCAGCGTGCCGGGGTCTTATAATGAAAAACTGTTTTTT
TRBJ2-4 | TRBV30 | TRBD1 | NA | CAWTHDRTGGHNIQYF | TGTGCCTGGACCCACGACCGGACAGGGGGACATAACATTCAGTACTTC